The 11 T cell receptor beta chains below were found in one sample sequenced in a study of identical twins. TCRdb redid the calling of the 5' RACE reads with MiXCR, one entry per CDR3 protein. The sample yields 350,000 or so distinct CDR3 sequences, 12% seen once. Separately, the same data were catalogued under a study of yellow fever vaccine responses in identical twins.

The source material was CD8+ T cells sorted from blood. These receptors came from a woman aged 18-29 years in good health.

The CDR3 DNA reads TGTGCCAGCAGCCAAGATTATGGCGGGGAGCTGTTTTTT. Translation: CASSQDYGGELFF. The V and J genes are TRBV14 and TRBJ2-2; D gene ambiguous. The germline CDR1 and CDR2 sequences are SGHDN and FVKESK. Trimming removed 0 bases at V and 7 bases at J, with 6 bases between. CDR3 length: 13 amino acids.

The V call is TRBV6-1, the J call TRBJ2-2; perhaps TRBD1 as D (5 bases). This CDR3 has 12 amino acids. The germline gives CDR1 MNHNS, CDR2 SASEGT. V was clipped by 11 bases and J by 4 bases, with 11 bases between them. As DNA, the CDR3 is TGTGCCGTCAGGGTTATCACCGGGGAGCTGTTTTTT. As protein: CAVRVITGELFF.

The gene calls are TRBV19 and TRBJ1-1; 7 bases are shared with TRBD1. Germline lookup yields CDR1 LNHDA and CDR2 SQIVND (reference sequence). V trimming: 7 bases; J trimming: 3 bases; junction bases outside the gene matches: 11. The CDR3 is 15 amino acids. The DNA of the CDR3 is TGTGCCAGTAACTTCGACAGGGAAGCGGACACTGAAGCTTTCTTT. Translation gives CASNFDREADTEAFF.

A few counts support this clonotype. V is TRBV3-1 and J is TRBJ2-4; the match to TRBD2 covers 11 bases. J gave up 1 base and V 3 bases, and 11 bases lay outside the gene matches. CDR1 and CDR2 from the germline V gene are LGHDT and YNNKEL (reference sequence). The CDR3 consists of 19 residues. The CDR3 bases are TGTGCCAGCAGCCATTCCGCCACTAGCGGGAGCCGGGCCAAAAACATTCAGTACTTC. It translates to CASSHSATSGSRAKNIQYF.

This clonotype occurred many times. The chain couples TRBV14 to TRBJ2-2, with D unclear. Trimming removed 1 base at V and 7 bases at J, with 13 bases between. Germline V gene data show CDR1 as SGHDN and CDR2 as FVKESK. The CDR3 contains 15 residues. The CDR3 loop is CASSQVGINHGELFF. DNA of the CDR3: TGTGCCAGCAGCCAAGTAGGGATAAACCACGGGGAGCTGTTTTTT. The whole variable domain, filled in from reference TRBV14 and TRBJ2-2, reads EAGVTQFPSHSVIEKGQTVTLRCDPISGHDNLYWYRRVMGKEIKFLLHFVKESKQDESGMPNNRFLAERTGGTYSTLKVQPAELEDSGVYFCASSQVGINHGELFFGEGSRLTVL.

The chain couples TRBV6-5 to TRBJ2-7, with D tentatively TRBD1 (5 bases). This CDR3 has 15 residues. The ends were cut back, 2 bases at V and 7 bases at J, with 18 bases in the middle. Germline V gene sequence: CDR1 MNHEY, CDR2 SVGAGI. DNA of the CDR3: TGTGCCAGCAGTTACCCCGATATTCCCCAGGGAGAGCAGTACTTC. Encoded protein: CASSYPDIPQGEQYF.

This clonotype was seen repeatedly, ten times or more. The chain combines TRBV24-1 with TRBJ2-5, with D tentatively TRBD1 (6 bases). CDR1 is KGHDR and CDR2 is SFDVKD in the germline V gene. This CDR3 has 15 amino acids. Trimming removed 0 bases at V and 7 bases at J, with 14 bases between. This CDR3 reads CATSDLRDKGVTQYF. For the CDR3, the DNA is TGTGCCACCAGTGATTTGAGGGACAAGGGTGTGACCCAGTACTTC.

This clonotype was detected a few times. This sequence joins TRBV12-3 or TRBV12-4 and TRBJ2-7; maybe TRBD1 (6 bases). Trimming cost V 2 bases and J 3 bases, with 11 bases left between them. The CDR3 runs to 14 residues. The CDR3 DNA reads as TGTGCCAGCAGTTTAATACAGGGACGCTACGAGCAGTACTTC. Its protein is CASSLIQGRYEQYF.

This clonotype was counted a few times. The J gene is TRBJ1-4, the V gene TRBV7-6, with no clear D. The ends were cut back, 2 bases at V and 8 bases at J, with 12 bases in the middle. The CDR3 contains 14 residues. Germline V CDR1 and CDR2: SGHVS, FNYEAQ. The DNA of the CDR3 is TGTGCCAGCAGCTTATGGGAGAGCGCGGAAAAACTGTTTTTT. This sequence encodes CASSLWESAEKLFF.

The rearrangement joins TRBV3-1 to TRBJ2-4, with 10 bases matching TRBD2. V shed 4 bases and J 8 bases; nucleotides not matched to a gene: 17. The CDR3 covers 18 residues. The germline gives CDR1 LGHDT, CDR2 YNNKEL (reference sequence). CDR3 in amino acids: CASSPLSVRSGGADIQYF. CDR3 nucleotides: TGTGCCAGCAGCCCCCTCTCCGTTCGGAGCGGGGGGGCCGACATTCAGTACTTC.

Points on this clonotype: One junction end does not reproduce the germline sequence, and a read error may be involved. The chain uses TRBV12-5 and TRBJ1-1; D might be TRBD1 (6 bases). Germline V gene lookup returns CDR1 LGHNT and CDR2 FRNRAP. The CDR3 length is 15 residues. The CDR3: CAGGLHDRYYSEAFF. The CDR3 region has the DNA TGTGCTGGTGGTTTGCACGACAGGTACTATTCTGAAGCTTTCTTT.